This passage covers 5 T cell receptor beta chains from one sample sequenced in a study of metastatic and nonmetastatic thyroid tumors. No treatment had been given to any patient before thyroid surgery. From the PCR reads, TCRdb re-called clones with MiXCR. The data show over 25,000 clones, about 15% seen once. The sequencing input was blood. The receptors come from a female donor with papillary thyroid cancer or a benign thyroid nodule (not recorded which). Some clones in this sample may be carry-over from other donors' samples.

This clone was seen repeatedly, ten times or more. The chain links TRBV19 to TRBJ1-1; D may be TRBD1 (5 bases). The length of the CDR3 is 13 residues. The germline CDR1 and CDR2 sequences are LNHDA and SQIVND (reference sequence). V shed 3 bases and J shed 5 bases, with 10 bases lying between them. This CDR3 reads CASSIGGGTEAFF. The CDR3 DNA is TGTGCCAGTAGTATCGGGGGGGGTACTGAAGCTTTCTTT.

As regards this clone: At one boundary the junction diverges from the germline segment, which might be a read error. The chain links TRBV11-1 to TRBJ2-3; D possibly corresponds to TRBD1 (6 bases). This CDR3 is built from 16 residues. Germline V lookup: CDR1 SGHAT, CDR2 FQDESV (reference sequence). The CDR3 DNA reads as TGTGCCATCAGCTTTTTAGGGCCAGGGGTGACAGATACGCAGTATTTT. As protein: CAISFLGPGVTDTQYF. Variable domain in full (rest from reference TRBV11-1 and TRBJ2-3): EAEVAQSPRYKITEKSQAVAFWCDPISGHATLYWYRQILGQGPELLVQFQDESVVDDSQLPKDRFSAERLKGVDSTLKIQPAELGDSAMYLCAISFLGPGVTDTQYFGPGTRLTVL.

This clone has ten or more counts. The V gene is TRBV29-1, the J gene TRBJ2-2; D gene ambiguous. This CDR3 comprises 13 residues. Germline CDR1 is SQVTM and CDR2 is ANQGSEA. V gave up 3 bases and J gave up 2 bases, with 7 bases separating them. The CDR3 loop reads CSVDPRNTGELFF. The CDR3, as DNA: TGCAGCGTTGACCCCAGAAACACCGGGGAGCTGTTTTTT.

At least ten counts were recorded for this clone. The chain couples TRBV9 to TRBJ2-6; D gene uncertain. This CDR3 has 14 amino acids. Germline lookup yields CDR1 SGDLS and CDR2 YYNGEE. V was pared by 4 bases and J by 1 base, with 6 bases between. CDR3 in amino acids: CASSFPSGANVLTF. CDR3 bases: TGTGCCAGCAGCTTCCCGTCTGGGGCCAACGTCCTGACTTTC.

This chain links TRBV2 with TRBJ1-1; TRBD1 agrees at 8 bases. Germline V lookup: CDR1 SNHLY, CDR2 FYNNEI. The CDR3 contains 14 residues. Germline trimming cut 5 bases from V and 3 bases from J; bases unmatched to any gene: 5. CDR3 residues: CASSRTGFDTEAFF. DNA of the CDR3: TGTGCCAGCAGTAGGACAGGGTTTGACACTGAAGCTTTCTTT.